The rows below give T cell receptor beta chains drawn from one sample of a study of blood T cell repertoires in COVID-19. Generated by immunoSEQ multiplex PCR, the TCRdb table keeps only in-frame clones and is missing some. Altogether about 36,000 clones are present, around 85% being singletons, with the ten largest covering approximately 15%. Sequencing was carried out using peripheral blood. The receptors here all came from a human donor in a cohort sampled during active COVID-19. The CDR3 runs from the conserved cysteine through the conserved F or W. A D gene is named only where the DNA matches it firmly. Not every row has a clone size; where given, it reads once, few, many or a size class.

>few|TRBV4-2|.|13|TRBJ1-5
CASSQDISQPQHF
TGTGCCAGCAGCCAAGATATTAGTCAGCCCCAGCATTTT
>once|TRBV30|.|12|TRBJ2-3
CAWSVRADTQYF
TGTGCCTGGAGTGTAAGAGCAGATACGCAGTATTTT
>.|TRBV7-2|TRBD1|16|TRBJ1-1
CASSLFGDSEYTEAFF
TGTGCCAGCAGCTTATTCGGGGACAGTGAATACACTGAAGCTTTCTTT
>.|TRBV13|TRBD1|17|TRBJ2-4
CASSLVVRGQGANIQYF
TGTGCCAGCAGCTTGGTAGTTAGGGGACAGGGGGCAAACATTCAGTACTTC
>.|TRBV28|.|14|TRBJ1-6
CASSLPGESSPLHF
TGTGCCAGCAGCTTGCCAGGGGAGTCATCACCCCTCCACTTT
>.|TRBV5-1|.|15|TRBJ2-1
CASSLGGLSYNEQFF
TGCGCCAGCAGCTTGGGGGGCCTCTCCTACAATGAGCAGTTCTTC
>.|TRBV15|TRBD1|18|TRBJ1-5
CATSRDLLPTGVNQPQHF
TGTGCCACCAGCAGAGATCTCCTTCCCACAGGGGTCAATCAGCCCCAGCATTTT
>few|TRBV29-1|TRBD1|12|TRBJ1-2
CSVEDRGGGYTF
TGCAGCGTTGAAGATCGAGGGGGCGGCTACACCTTC
>.|TRBV6-2/TRBV6-3|.|15|TRBJ2-3
CASSYFGGRGDTQYF
TGTGCCAGCAGTTATTTCGGCGGGCGTGGAGATACGCAGTATTTT
>.|TRBV7-2|TRBD1|13|TRBJ2-5
CASSRDRGETQYF
TGTGCCAGCAGCCGGGACAGGGGAGAGACCCAGTACTTC
>.|TRBV11-2|TRBD1|14|TRBJ2-2
CASRGQGGGGELFF
TGTGCCAGCAGGGGACAGGGGGGAGGCGGGGAGCTGTTTTTT
>.|TRBV7-3|.|14|TRBJ2-3
CASSLSGTSDTQYF
TGTGCCAGCAGCCTATCCGGGACTTCAGATACGCAGTATTTT
>.|TRBV7-3|.|14|TRBJ2-3
CASSLTPTTYTQYF
TGTGCCAGCAGCTTAACGCCGACAACGTATACGCAGTATTTT
>.|TRBV6-5|.|16|TRBJ1-1
CASSYSSGRLDTEAFF
TGTGCCAGCAGTTACTCGAGCGGCAGGTTGGACACTGAAGCTTTCTTT
>.|TRBV12-1|.|15|TRBJ1-4
CATPGPATSNEKLFF
TGTGCCACCCCTGGGCCGGCAACTTCTAATGAAAAACTGTTTTTT
>once|TRBV7-2|.|11|TRBJ2-3
CASSSGGTQYF
TGTGCCAGCAGCTCCGGGGGTACGCAGTATTTT
>.|TRBV5-1|TRBD1|14|TRBJ2-7
CASSPGQVTYEQYF
TGCGCCAGCAGCCCGGGACAGGTTACCTACGAGCAGTACTTC
>.|TRBV9|.|17|TRBJ2-1
CASSVGGNWGRSNEQFF
TGTGCCAGCAGCGTAGGGGGAAACTGGGGGCGGAGCAATGAGCAGTTCTTC
>once|TRBV30|.|13|TRBJ1-2
CAWSVQANYGYTF
TGTGCCTGGAGTGTACAAGCTAACTATGGCTACACCTTC
>.|TRBV9|.|13|TRBJ2-1
CASSVVGAGEQFF
TGTGCCAGCAGCGTAGTTGGAGCCGGTGAGCAGTTCTTC
>.|TRBV9|.|17|TRBJ1-4
CASSVSQNVPTNEKLFF
TGTGCCAGCAGCGTCTCGCAGAATGTCCCGACTAATGAAAAACTGTTTTTT
>.|TRBV4-1|.|16|TRBJ2-1
CASSQADLIIYNEQFF
TGCGCCAGCAGCCAAGCGGACTTGATAATCTACAATGAGCAGTTCTTC
>.|TRBV3-1/TRBV3-2|TRBD2|15|TRBJ2-5
CASSQDPGGSETQYF
TGTGCCAGCAGCCAAGATCCCGGGGGGTCAGAGACCCAGTACTTC
>few|TRBV15|.|15|TRBJ1-1
CATSTYGGMNTEAFF
TGTGCCACCAGCACCTACGGAGGAATGAACACTGAAGCTTTCTTT
>.|TRBV6-2/TRBV6-3|TRBD1|15|TRBJ1-6
CASSYGDRVTSPLHF
TGTGCCAGCAGTTACGGGGACAGGGTTACCTCACCCCTCCACTTT
>few|TRBV5-4|.|13|TRBJ1-1
CASSLFGNTEAFF
TGTGCCAGCAGCCTCTTCGGGAACACTGAAGCTTTCTTT
>.|TRBV4-1|.|16|TRBJ2-3
CASSQNQGNVGDTQYF
TGCGCCAGCAGCCAAAATCAGGGAAACGTTGGAGATACGCAGTATTTT
>.|TRBV10-3|.|12|TRBJ2-3
CAVVGSTDTQYF
TGTGCCGTCGTCGGGAGCACAGATACGCAGTATTTT
>few|TRBV6-5|.|14|TRBJ1-6
CASSQTAYNSPLHF
TGTGCCAGCAGCCAGACAGCCTATAATTCACCCCTCCACTTT
>.|TRBV5-1|.|14|TRBJ1-4
CASMVQTGGEKLFF
TGCGCCAGCATGGTCCAAACAGGAGGGGAAAAACTGTTTTTT
>.|TRBV5-8|.|12|TRBJ1-5
CASSYPFGPQHF
TGTGCCAGCAGTTACCCTTTCGGGCCCCAGCATTTT
>.|TRBV29-1|TRBD1|14|TRBJ2-3
CSVTTTGGTDTQYF
TGCAGCGTGACTACTACAGGGGGTACAGATACGCAGTATTTT
>.|TRBV5-1|.|13|TRBJ1-2
CASSLAGEGGYTF
TGCGCCAGCAGCTTGGCGGGGGAGGGTGGCTACACCTTC
>.|TRBV7-4|TRBD1|16|TRBJ1-3
CASSHYRGASGNTIYF
TGTGCCAGCAGTCACTACAGGGGTGCCTCTGGAAACACCATATATTTT
>once|TRBV7-2|.|13|TRBJ2-3
CASTYQGTDTQYF
TGTGCCAGCACTTACCAGGGCACAGATACGCAGTATTTT
>once|TRBV6-5|TRBD2|14|TRBJ2-3
CASRESGMTDTQYF
TGTGCCAGCAGGGAGAGCGGGATGACAGATACGCAGTATTTT
>.|TRBV2|.|12|TRBJ2-2
CASGLNTGELFF
TGTGCCAGCGGACTAAACACCGGGGAGCTGTTTTTT
>.|TRBV4-2|TRBD2|18|TRBJ2-1
CASSPRSTSGGPAGEQFF
TGTGCCAGCAGCCCACGATCGACTAGCGGGGGGCCAGCCGGTGAGCAGTTCTTC
>.|TRBV5-6|.|13|TRBJ2-3
CASSFWATDTQYF
TGTGCCAGCAGCTTCTGGGCGACAGATACGCAGTATTTT
>.|TRBV11-2|.|15|TRBJ2-2
CASSLARSNTGELFF
TGTGCCAGCAGCTTAGCCAGGTCGAACACCGGGGAGCTGTTTTTT
>.|TRBV19|.|14|TRBJ2-1
CASNRDSIYNEQFF
TGTGCCAGTAATCGGGACTCAATTTACAATGAGCAGTTCTTC
>.|TRBV18|.|15|TRBJ1-1
CASSDHVPGRTEAFF
TGTGCCAGCTCTGACCACGTACCAGGGAGGACTGAAGCTTTCTTT
>.|TRBV28|.|15|TRBJ2-7
CATHPRGQGAYEQYF
TGTGCCACCCATCCCCGGGGACAAGGGGCCTACGAGCAGTACTTC
>.|TRBV7-9|TRBD1|18|TRBJ1-4
CASSLSRQGGSTNEKLFF
TGTGCCAGCAGCTTATCCCGACAGGGGGGATCAACTAATGAAAAACTGTTTTTT
>.|TRBV5-1|.|13|TRBJ1-3
CASSTGTGNTIYF
TGCGCCAGCAGCACAGGCACTGGAAACACCATATATTTT
>.|TRBV5-1|.|16|TRBJ1-4
CASSLVGRVENEKLFF
TGCGCCAGCAGCTTGGTTGGCAGGGTGGAAAATGAAAAACTGTTTTTT
>.|TRBV2|.|13|TRBJ1-1
CASSGLPNTEAFF
TGTGCCAGCAGTGGACTTCCGAACACTGAAGCTTTCTTT
>once|TRBV28|TRBD1|17|TRBJ1-2
CASSFRDRADINYGYTF
TGTGCCAGCTCCTTCCGGGACAGGGCCGATATTAACTATGGCTACACCTTC
>.|TRBV3-1/TRBV3-2|TRBD1|14|TRBJ1-6
CASRPQGVGSPLHF
TGTGCCAGCAGACCTCAGGGGGTGGGTTCACCCCTCCACTTT
>.|TRBV15|.|18|TRBJ2-6
CATSKGELLFSGANVLTF
TGTGCCACCAGCAAAGGGGAACTCTTATTCTCTGGGGCCAACGTCCTGACTTTC
>.|TRBV27|TRBD1|17|TRBJ1-2
CASSFEWQGEAPYGYTF
TGTGCCAGCAGTTTCGAGTGGCAGGGGGAGGCTCCCTATGGCTACACCTTC
>.|TRBV5-1|TRBD1|15|TRBJ2-7
CASSRETGGSYEQYF
TGCGCCAGCAGCCGGGAGACAGGGGGCTCCTACGAGCAGTACTTC
>.|TRBV2|.|15|TRBJ2-3
CASSTSRTSTDTQYF
TGTGCCAGCTCCACCTCTCGTACTAGCACAGATACGCAGTATTTT
>.|TRBV2|TRBD1|15|TRBJ2-3
CASSLSGRGTDTQYF
TGTGCCAGCAGCCTAAGCGGCAGGGGGACAGATACGCAGTATTTT
>.|TRBV2|TRBD2|15|TRBJ2-3
CASSGSGGGTDTQYF
TGTGCCAGCAGTGGCAGCGGGGGAGGAACAGATACGCAGTATTTT
>.|TRBV4-2|.|14|TRBJ2-5
CASSQPGEGKTQYF
TGTGCCAGCAGCCAACCGGGTGAGGGTAAGACCCAGTACTTC
>.|TRBV6-1|.|13|TRBJ2-3
CASSESSRDTQYF
TGTGCCAGCAGTGAATCTAGTCGTGATACGCAGTATTTT
>.|TRBV6-2/TRBV6-3|.|15|TRBJ2-6
CASSSQVSGANVLTF
TGTGCCAGCAGTTCTCAGGTTTCAGGGGCCAACGTCCTGACTTTC
>.|TRBV7-6|.|16|TRBJ1-3
CASSLRQAGTGNTIYF
TGTGCCAGCAGCCTGAGACAGGCTGGAACTGGAAACACCATATATTTT